The subject of this entry is one T cell receptor (beta chain). Antigen unknown. The entry originates in a study of T cells after yellow fever vaccination. Across the whole study: It was SMART-Seq v4 Ultra Low Input that prepared the fractions with low cell numbers.

Study results and limitations: Most primary-vaccination clones recurred post-booster (around 95% CD4, around 90% CD8). Peak timing came faster in the weaker secondary response, day 5 versus 15.

TCR cDNA was made by 5'RACE template switching, adding a universal primer site and UMIs. TCRdb reprocessed the 5' RACE reads via MiXCR and lists one record per CDR3 protein. The sample lists some 350,000 distinct CDR3 sequences; roughly 4.3% were seen once. The CDR3 runs 13 residues. The junction had 4 bases not matched to a gene; V was cut back by 5 bases and J by 3 bases. In germline, CDR1 is LGHNA, CDR2 YSLEER. The sequencing here drew on PBMCs, taken 5 days after the yellow fever booster vaccination. This sequence was found in a man aged 18 to 30 who received the YFV17D yellow fever vaccine. The chain recombines TRBV4-3 with TRBJ2-7, with TRBD2 matching over 7 bases. The CDR3 bases are TGCGCCAGCAGCGCGGGACTAAACTACGAGCAGTACTTC. This translates into CASSAGLNYEQYF.